This T cell receptor (beta chain) was sequenced in a study of blood T cell repertoires in COVID-19. At the level of the study: Samples representing acute and convalescent COVID-19 were sourced from the United States, Italy and Spain. PBMCs, B-cell-depleted T cells, or T cells provided the cDNA or gDNA that made up the material.

In the original workflow: Nucleated cell counts were estimated from reference gene primer amplification. Sequencing used immunoSEQ multiplex PCR; TCRdb keeps in-frame clones, though not all of them. Clone size and V and J calls were adopted from that table, with D and trimming inferred from the DNA. The table shows about 64,000 clones, with roughly 84% occurring only once. The germline V gene encodes CDR1 LGHDT and CDR2 YNNKEL (reference sequence). V dropped 3 bases and J dropped 12; count of bases not matched to a gene: 8. The CDR3 covers 13 residues. This TCR derives from a woman in her fifties or sixties with acute or convalescent COVID-19. The rearrangement uses TRBV3-1 (or the pseudogene TRBV3-2) and TRBJ2-5; TRBD2 agrees at 9 bases. Sequences were obtained from peripheral blood. CDR3 sequence (DNA): TGTGCCAGCAGCCAGAACAGCGGGGGGCGGAAGTACTTC. Its translation: CASSQNSGGRKYF.